Following are 5 T cell receptor beta chains from one sample sequenced in a study of blood T cell repertoires in COVID-19. Repertoires were generated with immunoSEQ multiplex PCR, while TCRdb's copy carries only in-frame clones and drops some. Here the sample spans approximately 270,000 clones, just over 85% being singletons. Sequenced material: PBMCs or T cells enriched from blood (not recorded which). Every receptor here comes from a middle-aged man who had recovered from COVID-19.

The chain joins TRBV5-1 to TRBJ1-5; D is possibly TRBD1 (5 bases). The CDR3 loop spans 14 amino acids. Germline V gene data show CDR1 as SGHRS and CDR2 as YFSETQ. Trimming cost V 3 bases and J 6 bases, with 13 bases left between them. CDR3 loop: CASSSGSGGQPQHF. The CDR3 DNA is TGCGCCAGCAGCTCGGGGAGCGGGGGTCAGCCCCAGCATTTT.

This clone has a handful of counts. CDR3 sequence: CASSLSRTVLNYGYTF. The CDR3, as DNA: TGTGCCAGCAGCTTAAGCAGGACAGTGCTTAACTATGGCTACACCTTC. The rearrangement joins TRBV11-2 to TRBJ1-2; possible D gene TRBD1, 6 bases. This CDR3 comprises 16 residues. V dropped 2 bases and J dropped 1 base, with 14 bases sitting between them. Germline CDR1 and CDR2: SGHAT and FQNNGV.

This chain joins TRBV27 and TRBJ1-1, with D tentatively TRBD1 (5 bases). Germline CDR1 and CDR2: MNHEY and SMNVEV (reference sequence). The V gene lost 7 bases and the J gene lost 11 bases, with 23 bases spanning the gap. The CDR3 contains 14 residues. This chain's CDR3 is CASTLGQGGDGAFF. The CDR3 DNA reads as TGTGCCAGCACCCTCGGGCAGGGCGGCGATGGGGCTTTCTTT.

This clone was recorded only once. V gene TRBV5-5 combines with J gene TRBJ2-1; 9 positions agree with TRBD2. Looked up from germline, CDR1 is SGHKS and CDR2 is YYEKEE (reference sequence). J gave up 3 bases and V 4 bases, and 8 bases lay outside the gene matches. The CDR3 runs 16 residues. In DNA form, the CDR3 reads TGTGCCAGCAGCGGGATTCCTAGCGGGGACTACAATGAGCAGTTCTTC. Translation gives CASSGIPSGDYNEQFF. The whole variable domain, remainder taken from reference TRBV5-5 and TRBJ2-1, is DAGVTQSPTHLIKTRGQQVTLRCSPISGHKSVSWYQQVLGQGPQFIFQYYEKEERGRGNFPDRFSARQFPNYSSELNVNALLLGDSALYLCASSGIPSGDYNEQFFGPGTRLTVL.

The V call is TRBV6-1, the J call TRBJ2-1, with D tentatively TRBD2 (6 bases). Germline lookup yields CDR1 MNHNS and CDR2 SASEGT. There are 15 residues in the CDR3. Trimming cost V 1 base and J 6 bases, with 13 bases left between them. The DNA of the CDR3 is TGTGCCAGCAGTGAAGACGGAGGAGCGGGCAATGAGCAGTTCTTC. This sequence encodes CASSEDGGAGNEQFF.